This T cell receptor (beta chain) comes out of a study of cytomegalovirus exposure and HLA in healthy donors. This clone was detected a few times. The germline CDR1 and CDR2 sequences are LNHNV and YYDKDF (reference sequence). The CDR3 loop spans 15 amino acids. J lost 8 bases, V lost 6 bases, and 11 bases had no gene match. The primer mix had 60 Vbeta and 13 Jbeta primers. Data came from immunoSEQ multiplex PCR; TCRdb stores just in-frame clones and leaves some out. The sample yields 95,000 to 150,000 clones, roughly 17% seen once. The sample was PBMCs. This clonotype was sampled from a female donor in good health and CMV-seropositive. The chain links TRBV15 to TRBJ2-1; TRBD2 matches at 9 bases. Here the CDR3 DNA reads TGTGCCACCAGGGGTCTAGGACTAGCGTCGGATGAGCAGTTCTTC. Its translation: CATRGLGLASDEQFF. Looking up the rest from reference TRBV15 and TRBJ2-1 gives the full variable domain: DAMVIQNPRYQVTQFGKPVTLSCSQTLNHNVMYWYQQKSSQAPKLLFHYYDKDFNNEADTPDNFQSRRPNTSFCFLDIRSPGLGDTAMYLCATRGLGLASDEQFFGPGTRLTVL.